This TCR beta chain emerged from a study of blood T cells in healthy people across ages. PCR was performed a second time for about 7 to 11 cycles using a sample-barcoded 5' primer and a J-beta primer mix. TCRdb fed the 5' RACE reads into MiXCR, producing one record per CDR3 protein. The sample consists of about 570,000 distinct CDR3 sequences, 25% to 30% of them appearing once. CDR1 is LNHNV and CDR2 is YYDKDF in the germline V gene (reference sequence). The CDR3 is made up of 15 amino acids. This clonotype originated in a woman aged 65 to 85 in good health. The V gene is TRBV15, the J gene TRBJ2-5; tentative D call: TRBD2 (6 bases). The end of the DNA fits TRBJ2-1 better, so the J call may be wrong. Sequenced sample: blood. As DNA, the CDR3 is TGTGCCACCAGCAGAGACCCGCAGGGCGGGGTTGAGCAGTTCTTC. Its translation is CATSRDPQGGVEQFF.